Each of the 9 T cell receptor beta chains below was sequenced from the same sample in a study of Ad26.COV2.S vaccination and SARS-CoV-2 variants. TCRdb's copy holds only in-frame clones and misses some; the assay was immunoSEQ multiplex PCR. Of 350,000 to 400,000 clones in the sample, approximately 86% were seen once. Treatment defined: some 20 received Ad26.COV2.S at low or high dose, single or two shots; roughly five received placebo; per-sample allocation not given. Collection of samples fell on day 63 after the first vaccine or placebo injection. The specimen was peripheral blood, collected in a trial of Ad26.COV2.S vaccine versus placebo. Receptor source: a person aged 18-60 years who received the Ad26.COV2.S COVID-19 vaccine or a placebo.

This rearrangement joins TRBV10-3 to TRBJ1-6; D gene uncertain. The CDR3 is 14 amino acids. V shed 7 bases and J shed 10 bases, with 17 bases lying between them. Germline loops: CDR1 ENHRY, CDR2 SYGVKD. The CDR3 region is CAIIYTGIPSPLHF. CDR3 DNA: TGTGCCATCATTTACACCGGGATACCCTCACCCCTCCACTTT.

V and J are TRBV27 and TRBJ1-5; 10 bases align to TRBD1. Germline V gene lookup returns CDR1 MNHEY and CDR2 SMNVEV (reference sequence). Trimming cost V 2 bases and J 2 bases; bases outside gene matches: 0. CDR3 length: 15 amino acids. The CDR3 region is CASSLGTGGNQPQHF. The CDR3 bases are TGTGCCAGCAGTTTAGGGACAGGGGGCAATCAGCCCCAGCATTTT.

This clone appeared a few times. J is TRBJ2-2 and V is TRBV4-1; D uncertain. Germline V gene data show CDR1 as MGHRA and CDR2 as YSYEKL. The CDR3 sequence is 15 residues long. The V and J ends lost 4 bases and 6 bases respectively, with 15 bases between them. CDR3: CASSLSASGSGELFF. The CDR3 DNA sequence: TGCGCCAGCAGCCTCTCCGCCAGTGGGTCCGGGGAGCTGTTTTTT.

V is TRBV30 and J is TRBJ1-4; D ambiguous. V was trimmed by 5 bases and J by 7 bases, leaving 14 bases between them. CDR3 size: 13 residues. The germline gives CDR1 GTSNPN, CDR2 SVGIG (reference sequence). The CDR3 bases are TGTGCCTGGGAGAGTAGCAACCGTGAAAAACTGTTTTTT. Its protein product is CAWESSNREKLFF.

V and J are TRBV4-3 and TRBJ1-6; D might be TRBD1 (6 bases). V lost 0 bases to trimming and J lost 8 bases, with 14 bases between them. The CDR3 consists of 16 residues. Germline V gives CDR1 LGHNA, CDR2 YSLEER. CDR3 region: CASSQDGTRWDSPLHF. CDR3 nucleotides: TGCGCCAGCAGCCAAGACGGGACACGATGGGATTCACCCCTCCACTTT.

The rearrangement joins TRBV29-1 to TRBJ1-2; D is ambiguous. Looked up from germline, CDR1 is SQVTM and CDR2 is ANQGSEA. Trimming shortened V by 0 bases and J by 8 bases, and 13 bases separated the two germline ends. This CDR3 has 13 residues. CDR3 bases: TGCAGCGTTGAAGATCGCTCCATCGGGGGCTACACCTTC. Protein product: CSVEDRSIGGYTF.

V usage is TRBV11-2 and J usage is TRBJ1-6, with D maybe TRBD1 (6 bases). CDR3 length: 15 residues. V was clipped by 9 bases and J by 8 bases, with 20 bases between them. From germline, CDR1 is SGHAT and CDR2 FQNNGV. CDR3: CASQAGGPGDSPLHF. In DNA form, the CDR3 reads TGTGCCAGTCAAGCGGGGGGCCCTGGGGATTCACCCCTCCACTTT.

V and J are TRBV24-1 and TRBJ2-2; D gene ambiguous. V lost 5 bases, J lost 4 bases, and 4 bases lay in between. The CDR3 length is 12 residues. The germline V gene encodes CDR1 KGHDR and CDR2 SFDVKD. The CDR3 loop is CATSGSTGELFF. For the CDR3, the DNA is TGTGCCACCAGTGGGTCCACCGGGGAGCTGTTTTTT.

In this sample, this clone turned up a few times. The chain uses TRBV30 and TRBJ1-5; D gene ambiguous. Germline CDR1 and CDR2: GTSNPN and SVGIG (reference sequence). Trimming shortened V by 1 base and J by 9 bases, and 13 bases separated the two germline ends. The CDR3 sequence is 13 residues long. The CDR3 coding sequence is TGTGCCTGGAGTGAAATGAAATCAGGGCCCCAGCATTTT. The encoded protein is CAWSEMKSGPQHF.